The subject of this entry is one T cell receptor (beta chain). Its antigen is not identified. The record originates from a study of cytomegalovirus exposure and HLA in healthy donors. Study observations and caveats: Presence/absence analyses rested on an assumption that sequencing depth was roughly uniform across donors. In a later analysis, a missense DCLRE1C variant was linked to TCR beta V- and J-gene trimming. Immune exposure was documented only through CMV serostatus.

The CDR3 is 13 residues long. V shed 7 bases, J shed 8 bases, and the junction held 6 bases outside the gene matches. Germline CDR1 reads MNHEY; CDR2 reads SVGAGI. Vbeta (60) and Jbeta (13) primers were used in the PCR. Libraries were prepared by immunoSEQ multiplex PCR; TCRdb keeps only in-frame clonotypes and omits some of them. This table holds about 180,000 clones, around 76% found once. Input material: PBMCs. The origin of this receptor is a man aged 35 to 55 in good health and CMV-seronegative. The chain couples TRBV6-5 to TRBJ2-1; TRBD2 aligns across 9 bases. DNA of the CDR3: TGTGCCAGCACCGGGACTAGCTTCGATGAGCAGTTCTTC. Protein sequence: CASTGTSFDEQFF.